This passage covers 32 T cell receptor beta chains from one sample sequenced in a study of OX40 agonist ivuxolimab in advanced cancers. To prepare the library, the immunoSEQ multiplex PCR assay was applied. In TCRdb, the immuneACCESS table is reduced to in-frame sequences with V and J assigned. These tables do not hold every clone; where another copy was compared, an unresolved V gene accounts for under half, and the others remain unexplained. This sample comprises approximately 68,000 clones, under 95% of them detected only once. In total, the top ten clones hold approximately 1% of the sample. Sequencing was performed on CD4+ or CD8+ T cells sorted from blood, taken in a trial of the OX40 agonist ivuxolimab. The receptor source for this set is an adult with an advanced solid tumor such as melanoma, head and neck, liver or kidney cancer.

The genes are TRBV10-2 and TRBJ1-1, with TRBD1 matching over 8 bases. V dropped 5 bases and J dropped 6; count of bases not matched to a gene: 8. CDR1 and CDR2 from the germline V gene are WSHSY and SAAADI. The CDR3 is made up of 14 amino acids. CDR3 in DNA: TGCGCCAGCAGTACCGGGACAGGCTTGCCTGAAGCTTTCTTT. Encoded protein: CASSTGTGLPEAFF.

This rearrangement joins TRBV30 to TRBJ2-3; D may be TRBD1 (6 bases). Germline V gives CDR1 GTSNPN, CDR2 SVGIG (reference sequence). The length of the CDR3 is 10 residues. Deletions cut 7 bases from V and 5 bases from J, with 7 bases between. CDR3 residues: CALGQDTQYF. CDR3 sequence (DNA): TGTGCCTTGGGACAAGATACGCAGTATTTT.

This rearrangement joins TRBV5-1 to TRBJ2-5, with D possibly called TRBD1 or TRBD2 (5 bases each). Between the trimmed V and J ends, which lost 4 bases and 4 bases, there was a span of 17 bases. Germline V gene sequence: CDR1 SGHRS, CDR2 YFSETQ. The CDR3 loop spans 15 amino acids. CDR3 nucleotide sequence: TGCGCCAGCAGCATACCCACAGGACTCGGAGAGACCCAGTACTTC. Amino acid sequence: CASSIPTGLGETQYF.

The CDR3 loop reads CASRRLNTGELFF. For the CDR3, the DNA is TGTGCCAGCAGGAGATTAAACACCGGGGAGCTGTTTTTT. The rearrangement links TRBV6-1 to TRBJ2-2; D is unclear. CDR1 and CDR2 (germline): MNHNS, SASEGT. V lost 6 bases and J lost 2, with 7 bases in between. This CDR3 is 13 amino acids long.

The rearrangement uses TRBV2 and TRBJ2-1; TRBD2 aligns across 11 bases. V lost 6 bases, J lost 6 bases, and 7 bases stayed unmatched. Germline V gene lookup returns CDR1 SNHLY and CDR2 FYNNEI. The CDR3 is made up of 15 amino acids. The CDR3 loop is CASSHRLAGINEQFF. The CDR3 DNA reads TGTGCCAGCAGCCACCGACTAGCGGGGATCAATGAGCAGTTCTTC.

The chain links TRBV19 to TRBJ1-1; no reliable D call. CDR1 is LNHDA and CDR2 is SQIVND in the germline V gene (reference sequence). V lost 5 bases and J 2 bases, leaving 9 bases between the germline ends. CDR3 length: 13 amino acids. CDR3 sequence (DNA): TGTGCCAGTAGTCGGCCCCTAAACACTGAAGCTTTCTTT. Amino acids: CASSRPLNTEAFF.

J is TRBJ1-4 and V is TRBV2; D gene ambiguous. The CDR3 spans 13 residues. Per the germline V gene, CDR1 is SNHLY and CDR2 is FYNNEI. Trimming stripped 3 bases from V and 4 bases from J, with 6 bases between. The chain's CDR3 is CASSDWDNEKLFF. The CDR3 DNA reads TGTGCCAGCAGTGATTGGGATAATGAAAAACTGTTTTTT.

The J gene is TRBJ1-1, the V gene TRBV30; D gene unclear. Germline V lookup: CDR1 GTSNPN, CDR2 SVGIG (reference sequence). V was cut by 7 bases and J by 3 bases, with 15 bases left in between. This CDR3 spans 13 amino acids. DNA of the CDR3: TGTGCCTCAAAAACCGGGCGCGACACTGAAGCTTTCTTT. Its protein is CASKTGRDTEAFF.

This clone has a single count. In DNA form, the CDR3 reads TGTGCCAGTAGTATGGCTGTAGGACGGCAACCGATTGAGCAGTACTTC. Translation: CASSMAVGRQPIEQYF. J is TRBJ2-7 and V is TRBV19, with D unresolved. This CDR3 is 16 amino acids long. The germline V gene has CDR1 LNHDA and CDR2 SQIVND (reference sequence). Trimming pared 3 bases from V and 7 bases from J, leaving 22 bases between.

There are a few counts of this clone. The V call is TRBV29-1, the J call TRBJ1-1; TRBD1 agrees at 11 bases. V lost 7 bases, J lost 5 bases, and 6 bases stayed unmatched. The germline V gene has CDR1 SQVTM and CDR2 ANQGSEA. This CDR3 is built from 13 residues. The CDR3 reads CSAGQGARTEAFF. Here the CDR3 DNA reads TGCAGCGCCGGACAGGGGGCGCGGACTGAAGCTTTCTTT.

V usage is TRBV13 and J usage is TRBJ2-4; 7 bases align to TRBD1. This CDR3 is built from 14 residues. V trimming: 5 bases; J trimming: 4 bases; junction bases outside the gene matches: 5. Germline V CDR1 and CDR2: PRHDT, FYEKMQ (reference sequence). CDR3 sequence reads: CASSTTGIKNIQYF. Written as DNA, the CDR3 is TGTGCCAGCAGCACGACAGGGATTAAAAACATTCAGTACTTC.

The chain has TRBV27 and TRBJ1-4; D gene ambiguous. The V gene's germline CDR1 is MNHEY and CDR2 SMNVEV (reference sequence). This CDR3 is 15 amino acids long. Between the trimmed V and J ends, which lost 6 bases and 3 bases, there was a span of 14 bases. CDR3 in DNA: TGTGCCAGCAGCACCGGGGAGCCGGCTAATGAAAAACTGTTTTTT. Protein product: CASSTGEPANEKLFF.

The CDR3 here is CASSFLTGQATGELFF. The CDR3 coding sequence is TGTGCCAGCAGTTTTTTGACAGGACAGGCCACCGGGGAGCTGTTTTTT. The chain combines TRBV27 with TRBJ2-2; 7 bases fit TRBD1. CDR1 is MNHEY and CDR2 is SMNVEV in the germline V gene (reference sequence). CDR3 length: 16 residues. After removal of 3 bases from V and 4 bases from J, the junction contained 8 bases not matched to a gene.

The V and J genes are TRBV5-1 and TRBJ2-5; possibly TRBD1 or TRBD2 for D (5 bases each). This CDR3 contains 14 residues. The germline V and J ends were trimmed by 0 bases and 3 bases, with 9 bases remaining between them. The germline V gene has CDR1 SGHRS and CDR2 YFSETQ. This CDR3 reads CASSLVLGEETQYF. CDR3 sequence (DNA): TGCGCCAGCAGCTTGGTTTTGGGGGAAGAGACCCAGTACTTC.

The chain recombines TRBV6-5 with TRBJ1-1; 7 nucleotides line up with TRBD1. Germline assignment: CDR1 MNHEY and CDR2 SVGAGI. This CDR3 is built from 16 residues. V shed 3 bases, J shed 3 bases, and the junction held 10 bases outside the gene matches. The CDR3 DNA reads as TGTGCCAGCAGTTATTATGCGGGAACAGGGGACACTGAAGCTTTCTTT. Translation: CASSYYAGTGDTEAFF.

Written as DNA, the CDR3 is TGTGCCAGCAGCTCGAGGTCCCAAGAGACCCAGTACTTC. The encoded protein is CASSSRSQETQYF. The V call is TRBV5-8, the J call TRBJ2-5; D is unclear. Germline CDR1 is SGHTS and CDR2 is YDEGEE. This CDR3 has 13 amino acids. Deletions cut 3 bases from V and 1 base from J, with 7 bases between. The variable domain in full, completed from reference TRBV5-8 and TRBJ2-5, reads EAGVTQSPTHLIKTRGQQATLRCSPISGHTSVYWYQQALGLGLQFLLWYDEGEERNRGNFPPRFSGRQFPNYSSELNVNALELEDSALYLCASSSRSQETQYFGPGTRLLVL.

This chain joins TRBV11-2 and TRBJ2-7; no reliable D call. CDR1 SGHAT and CDR2 FQNNGV come from the germline V gene. Trimming cost V 2 bases and J 1 base, with 9 bases left between them. CDR3 length equals 14 residues. The CDR3 DNA is TGTGCCAGCAGCTTAATTGTACAGTCCTACGAGCAGTACTTC. Translation gives CASSLIVQSYEQYF.

The chain links TRBV11-1 to TRBJ2-3; D is perhaps TRBD1 (5 bases). The CDR3 length is 15 residues. V was cut by 3 bases and J by 2 bases, with 12 bases left in between. Germline V CDR1 and CDR2: SGHAT, FQDESV (reference sequence). CDR3 protein: CASSLGQGYTDTQYF. The CDR3 DNA sequence: TGTGCCAGCAGCTTGGGGCAGGGTTACACAGATACGCAGTATTTT.

CDR3 DNA: TGCGCCAGCAGCCCGACTAGCGGACAAGAGACCCAGTACTTC. This encodes CASSPTSGQETQYF. The chain employs TRBV5-1 and TRBJ2-5; 9 bases are shared with TRBD2. The CDR3 is made up of 14 amino acids. The junction had 3 bases not matched to a gene; V was cut back by 4 bases and J by 2 bases. The germline gives CDR1 SGHRS, CDR2 YFSETQ.

This chain uses TRBV5-1 with TRBJ2-1; D might be TRBD2 (6 bases). The CDR3 consists of 17 residues. Per germline, CDR1 SGHRS and CDR2 YFSETQ. With 0 bases removed from V and 0 bases from J, the gap between germline ends came to 13 bases. The CDR3 coding sequence is TGCGCCAGCAGCTTGGTAGCGGATAGCACCTCCTACAATGAGCAGTTCTTC. Translated: CASSLVADSTSYNEQFF.

The chain uses TRBV27 and TRBJ2-1, with D tentatively TRBD2 (5 bases). The V end was cut by 5 bases, the J end by 9 bases, with 23 bases between. Germline CDR1 reads MNHEY; CDR2 reads SMNVEV (reference sequence). The CDR3 has 16 amino acids. CDR3 DNA: TGTGCCAGCAGTCCCCCGACACGGCGGGCGCACGGTGAGCAGTTCTTC. This encodes CASSPPTRRAHGEQFF.

This clone was seen only once. The chain has TRBV6-1 and TRBJ2-7; 10 bases fit TRBD1. The CDR3 loop spans 14 amino acids. V lost 6 bases, J lost 4 bases, and 6 bases stayed unmatched. Germline V gene sequence: CDR1 MNHNS, CDR2 SASEGT. The CDR3 sequence is CASRSGTGVYEQYF. In nucleotides, the CDR3 is TGTGCCAGCAGATCCGGGACAGGGGTGTACGAGCAGTACTTC.

This chain links TRBV6-1 with TRBJ2-1; maybe TRBD2 (6 bases). V shed 7 bases and J shed 5 bases, with 15 bases lying between them. Per germline, CDR1 MNHNS and CDR2 SASEGT. This CDR3 region has 14 residues. The CDR3 loop is CASTGSGTNNEQFF. For the CDR3, the DNA is TGTGCCAGCACTGGTAGCGGTACCAACAATGAGCAGTTCTTC.

The chain recombines TRBV6-1 with TRBJ2-5; D may be TRBD1 (7 bases). The germline V gene has CDR1 MNHNS and CDR2 SASEGT. The V end lost 4 bases, the J end lost 4 bases, and 19 bases lay between the germline ends. This CDR3 has 16 residues. The CDR3 reads CASSGLTGRSGETQYF. CDR3 coding DNA: TGTGCCAGCAGTGGTCTGACAGGGAGGAGTGGAGAGACCCAGTACTTC.

This clone has just one count. The chain has TRBV5-1 and TRBJ2-2, with no clear D. The CDR3 loop spans 14 amino acids. The V gene's germline CDR1 is SGHRS and CDR2 YFSETQ. V was trimmed by 0 bases and J by 2 bases, leaving 5 bases between them. The CDR3 coding sequence is TGCGCCAGCAGCTTGGTTGCTAACACCGGGGAGCTGTTTTTT. Encoded protein: CASSLVANTGELFF.

This clone was seen once. The chain employs TRBV30 and TRBJ1-5, with D perhaps TRBD1 (6 bases). V was clipped by 4 bases and J by 1 base, with 17 bases between them. This CDR3 spans 16 amino acids. Germline V gives CDR1 GTSNPN, CDR2 SVGIG (reference sequence). The CDR3 nucleotides are TGTGCCTGGAAATTAGGGGGGGCTATGAGCAATCAGCCCCAGCATTTT. Protein product: CAWKLGGAMSNQPQHF. The full variable domain, completed using reference TRBV30 and TRBJ1-5, is SQTIHQWPATLVQPVGSPLSLECTVEGTSNPNLYWYRQAAGRGLQLLFYSVGIGQISSEVPQNLSASRPQDRQFILSSKKLLLSDSGFYLCAWKLGGAMSNQPQHFGDGTRLSIL.

The chain employs TRBV6-5 and TRBJ1-2; D is perhaps TRBD1 (5 bases). The CDR3 sequence is 13 residues long. The germline V gene encodes CDR1 MNHEY and CDR2 SVGAGI. The germline V and J ends were trimmed by 6 bases and 2 bases, with 10 bases remaining between them. CDR3 residues: CASRSGRNYGYTF. The CDR3 DNA sequence: TGTGCCAGCAGATCAGGGCGAAACTATGGCTACACCTTC.

The chain is built from TRBV7-9 and TRBJ2-1, with no clear D. Trimming took 3 bases from V and 5 from J, leaving 11 bases between them. The V gene's germline CDR1 is SEHNR and CDR2 FQNEAQ (reference sequence). The CDR3 loop spans 14 amino acids. DNA for the CDR3: TGTGCCAGCAGCTTTAATTTACAAGACAATGAGCAGTTCTTC. This translates into CASSFNLQDNEQFF.

V and J are TRBV29-1 and TRBJ1-1, with 9 bases lining up with TRBD1. The CDR3 has 13 residues. Per the germline V gene, CDR1 is SQVTM and CDR2 is ANQGSEA. After removal of 5 bases from V and 6 bases from J, the junction contained 7 bases not matched to a gene. The CDR3 loop is CSVQDRGLSEAFF. CDR3 sequence (DNA): TGCAGCGTTCAGGACAGGGGACTCTCTGAAGCTTTCTTT.

The rearrangement joins TRBV6-6 to TRBJ1-4, with 8 positions matching TRBD1. V shed 2 bases and J 8 bases; nucleotides not matched to a gene: 4. The germline V gene has CDR1 MNHNY and CDR2 SVGAGI (reference sequence). The CDR3 is 14 residues long. This chain's CDR3 is CASSYPGQEEKLFF. The CDR3 DNA sequence: TGTGCCAGCAGTTACCCGGGACAGGAGGAAAAACTGTTTTTT.

V is TRBV7-6 and J is TRBJ2-5; a possible D gene is TRBD1 (6 bases). The V gene's germline CDR1 is SGHVS and CDR2 FNYEAQ. V was shortened by 5 bases and J by 1 base, with 14 bases between the two germline ends. This CDR3 has 15 amino acids. The CDR3 reads CASSPHRDIQETQYF. The CDR3 DNA reads TGTGCCAGCAGCCCGCACAGGGACATCCAAGAGACCCAGTACTTC.

The chain has TRBV4-2 and TRBJ2-1; TRBD1 matches at 7 bases. Trimming took 3 bases from V and 10 from J; bases not matched to a gene: 12. The germline CDR1 and CDR2 sequences are LGHNA and YNFKEQ. The CDR3 contains 15 residues. The DNA of the CDR3 is TGTGCCAGCAGCCATCCCGACAGGGAAGGGAAGGAGCAGTTCTTC. Residues: CASSHPDREGKEQFF.